What follows are 12 T cell receptor beta chains derived from one specimen sequenced in a study of T-cell memory formation after mild COVID-19. MiXCR was run by TCRdb on the 5' RACE reads, yielding one entry per CDR3 protein. The sample includes 250,000 or so distinct CDR3 sequences, roughly 18% of them seen just once. The specimen was PBMCs or a T cell subset sorted from them (not recorded which). These receptor sequences come from a man between 18 and 29 years old who had mild COVID-19 (a few samples of this study predate the infection). Cell type and time point are not known.

The rearrangement joins TRBV5-1 to TRBJ1-6, with a possible D match to TRBD1 (5 bases). The germline gives CDR1 SGHRS, CDR2 YFSETQ. The CDR3 covers 16 residues. Trimming removed 0 bases at V and 2 bases at J, with 9 bases between. The CDR3 region has the DNA TGCGCCAGCAGCTTGGAGGGACTGACCTATAATTCACCCCTCCACTTT. Protein sequence: CASSLEGLTYNSPLHF. The whole variable domain, remainder taken from reference TRBV5-1 and TRBJ1-6, is KAGVTQTPRYLIKTRGQQVTLSCSPISGHRSVSWYQQTPGQGLQFLFEYFSETQRNKGNFPGRFSGRQFSNSRSEMNVSTLELGDSALYLCASSLEGLTYNSPLHFGNGTRLTVT.

Regarding this clonotype: One junction end does not reproduce the germline sequence, and a read error may be involved. V usage is TRBV12-3 or TRBV12-4 and J usage is TRBJ1-6, with TRBD1 matching 9 bases. The CDR3 length is 16 residues. The CDR3 loop is CDSSRGQGTYNSPLHF. CDR3 sequence (DNA): TGTGACAGCAGCCGGGGACAGGGTACCTATAATTCACCCCTCCACTTT.

The chain links TRBV12-3 or TRBV12-4 to TRBJ2-5; perhaps TRBD1 as D (5 bases). Trimming cost V 6 bases and J 0 bases, with 17 bases left between them. CDR3 length: 16 amino acids. In DNA form, the CDR3 reads TGTGCCAGCAGCCAGCAGGGCCGATACAACCAAGAGACCCAGTACTTC. Its protein is CASSQQGRYNQETQYF.

This clonotype was counted between two and nine times. The V gene is TRBV7-9, the J gene TRBJ2-1; 8 bases are a match to TRBD1. The CDR3 has 14 residues. V lost 5 bases, J lost 5 bases, and 5 bases stayed unmatched. Germline CDR1 SEHNR, CDR2 FQNEAQ (reference sequence). The CDR3: CASSPRTGNNEQFF. DNA for the CDR3: TGTGCCAGCAGCCCTCGGACAGGGAACAATGAGCAGTTCTTC.

This chain connects TRBV6-6 to TRBJ2-2, with TRBD2 identical over 9 bases. V was clipped by 2 bases and J by 4 bases; unmatched bases: 5. The CDR3 contains 16 residues. Germline CDR1 is MNHNY and CDR2 is SVGAGI (reference sequence). This CDR3 reads CASSYERGGVTGELFF. CDR3 coding DNA: TGTGCCAGCAGTTACGAGCGCGGGGGGGTCACCGGGGAGCTGTTTTTT.

The chain uses TRBV28 and TRBJ2-7; weak D call: TRBD1 (5 bases). Per germline, CDR1 MDHEN and CDR2 SYDVKM. The V end lost 6 bases, the J end lost 5 bases, and 14 bases lay between the germline ends. The CDR3 runs 13 residues. CDR3 nucleotide sequence: TGTGCCAGCAGAGGGGCCTCCCGGCACGAGCAGTACGTC. Protein: CASRGASRHEQYV.

V is TRBV7-9 and J is TRBJ1-3, with 7 bases matching TRBD1. CDR3 length equals 15 residues. The junction had 4 bases not matched to a gene; V was cut back by 3 bases and J by 2 bases. Germline CDR1 is SEHNR and CDR2 is FQNEAQ (reference sequence). The CDR3 is CASSFPQGPGNTIYF. In DNA form, the CDR3 reads TGTGCCAGCAGCTTTCCACAGGGGCCTGGAAACACCATATATTTT.

A few counts support this clonotype. V usage is TRBV7-8 and J usage is TRBJ1-1; D may be TRBD1 (6 bases). The CDR3 spans 13 residues. Trimming cost V 1 base and J 7 bases, with 10 bases left between them. Germline CDR1 and CDR2: SGHVS and FQNEAQ. The CDR3 sequence: CASSLGGGGEAFF. The CDR3 nucleotides are TGTGCCAGCAGCTTAGGGGGAGGGGGTGAAGCTTTCTTT.

In its sample, this clonotype was seen a few times. This chain uses TRBV20-1 with TRBJ2-7; D is perhaps TRBD1 or TRBD2 (5 bases each). With 3 bases removed from V and 3 bases from J, the gap between germline ends came to 12 bases. Germline CDR1 is DFQATT and CDR2 is SNEGSKA (reference sequence). The CDR3 covers 13 residues. The CDR3, as DNA: TGCAGTGCTAGGCCGGGACCGAGCTACGAGCAGTACTTC. Its translation is CSARPGPSYEQYF.

This clonotype was counted only a few times. J is TRBJ2-1 and V is TRBV6-5, with D perhaps assigned TRBD1 or TRBD2 (5 bases each). V was shortened by 5 bases and J by 3 bases, with 20 bases between the two germline ends. CDR1 and CDR2 (germline): MNHEY, SVGAGI. The CDR3 consists of 17 residues. The CDR3 coding sequence is TGTGCCAGCAGTAGCCCGGGACCCAGTCCCCTCTACAATGAGCAGTTCTTC. Translation gives CASSSPGPSPLYNEQFF.

A few counts support this clonotype. The gene calls are TRBV7-6 and TRBJ2-1, with D possibly being TRBD1 (6 bases). The CDR3 loop spans 14 amino acids. With 5 bases removed from V and 7 bases from J, the gap between germline ends came to 15 bases. Germline loops: CDR1 SGHVS, CDR2 FNYEAQ. The CDR3 here is CASSHPLRGNEQFF. Here the CDR3 DNA reads TGTGCCAGCAGCCACCCTCTCAGGGGAAATGAGCAGTTCTTC.

This clonotype was counted only a few times. The rearrangement joins TRBV5-4 to TRBJ2-5; 7 nucleotides align to TRBD1. The CDR3 is 16 residues long. Looked up from germline, CDR1 is SGHNT and CDR2 is YYREEE (reference sequence). V lost 1 base to trimming and J lost 6 bases; unmatched junction nucleotides: 12. The CDR3 DNA sequence: TGTGCCAGCAGCTTGTCCCGACAGGGCTCACTGAAGACCCAGTACTTC. Its translation is CASSLSRQGSLKTQYF.